Following are 28 T cell receptor beta chains from one sample sequenced in a study of T-cell reconstitution after alpha-beta-depleted transplantation in children. Researchers prepared the TCRbeta library using unique molecular identifiers, the study reports. MiXCR, applied by TCRdb to the PCR reads, yields one record per CDR3 protein. Of almost 400,000 distinct CDR3 sequences in the sample, around 21% were seen once. Specimen: PBMCs from the stem cell graft donor, collected from the stem cell graft. The receptors stem from a human donor who donated a stem cell graft to a child with acute myeloid leukemia.

The J gene is TRBJ2-7, the V gene TRBV7-3; 12 bases are shared with TRBD2. With V trimmed by 6 bases and J by 1 base, 4 bases remained unmatched. Germline-derived CDR1 and CDR2 are SGHTA and FQGTGA. This CDR3 comprises 15 residues. CDR3 amino acids: CASSGGLAGSYEQYF. CDR3 coding DNA: TGTGCCAGCAGTGGCGGACTAGCGGGATCCTACGAGCAGTACTTC.

The chain has TRBV11-2 and TRBJ2-5; weak D call: TRBD1 (6 bases). The V and J ends lost 1 base and 0 bases respectively, with 15 bases between them. The CDR3 has 17 amino acids. Germline values: CDR1 SGHAT, CDR2 FQNNGV. CDR3 region: CASSLGNSGVYQETQYF. In nucleotides, the CDR3 is TGTGCCAGCAGCTTAGGGAATTCAGGGGTATACCAAGAGACCCAGTACTTC.

In this sample, this clonotype turned up a few times. This sequence joins TRBV28 and TRBJ2-1, with 7 bases matching TRBD1. The CDR3 runs to 15 residues. V shed 2 bases, J shed 5 bases, and the junction held 6 bases outside the gene matches. Germline V lookup: CDR1 MDHEN, CDR2 SYDVKM. The CDR3 region is CASSLTGTEDNEQFF. The CDR3 nucleotides are TGTGCCAGCAGTTTAACCGGGACAGAGGACAATGAGCAGTTCTTC.

This clonotype was counted a few times. The genes are TRBV21-1 and TRBJ2-3; the table's D gene call, TRBD2, was not cross checked with the DNA. TRBV21-1 is flagged as a pseudogene. This CDR3 region has 16 residues. CDR3 in DNA: TGTGCCAGCAGCAAAGGACTAGCGGGAGGTGAAGATACGCAGTATTTT. This sequence encodes CASSKGLAGGEDTQYF.

The chain is built from TRBV5-1 and TRBJ1-2, with D perhaps matching TRBD1 (6 bases). Looked up from germline, CDR1 is SGHRS and CDR2 is YFSETQ. V lost 4 bases and J 1 base, leaving 17 bases between the germline ends. The CDR3 is made up of 16 amino acids. The CDR3 is CASSPGPGEDNYGYTF. Written as DNA, the CDR3 is TGCGCCAGCAGCCCAGGGCCAGGGGAGGATAACTATGGCTACACCTTC.

At least ten counts were recorded for this clonotype. This chain connects TRBV12-3 or TRBV12-4 to TRBJ2-1; D remains ambiguous. The length of the CDR3 is 11 residues. V was clipped by 8 bases and J by 8 bases, with 10 bases between them. The CDR3 DNA reads as TGTGCCAGCCCCCCTTTGGATGAGCAGTTCTTC. It encodes CASPPLDEQFF.

In this sample, this clonotype turned up many times. The gene calls are TRBV20-1 and TRBJ2-1; TRBD2 might be the D (6 bases). Trimming took off 0 bases at V and 6 bases at J, with 18 bases between the two ends. The CDR3 is 16 residues long. CDR1 is DFQATT, CDR2 SNEGSKA, per germline (reference sequence). The CDR3 DNA follows: TGCAGTGCTAGAGATCGAGGTCGGGAGTTTCCCAATGAGCAGTTCTTC. It is translated as CSARDRGREFPNEQFF.

The table lists this clonotype with many counts. The rearrangement links TRBV12-3 or TRBV12-4 to TRBJ1-1; no clear D gene. CDR3 length: 13 residues. V was shortened by 5 bases and J by 0 bases, with 7 bases between the two germline ends. CDR3 nucleotide sequence: TGTGCCAGCAGTGCACCATTGAACACTGAAGCTTTCTTT. This encodes CASSAPLNTEAFF.

This clonotype was seen ten or more times. This chain joins TRBV6-5 and TRBJ2-1; TRBD1 aligns across 7 bases. In germline, CDR1 is MNHEY, CDR2 SVGAGI. Trimming took 4 bases from V and 0 from J; bases not matched to a gene: 6. There are 16 residues in the CDR3. CDR3: CASSLSGQSSYNEQFF. CDR3 nucleotides: TGTGCCAGCAGTTTGTCGGGACAGAGCTCCTACAATGAGCAGTTCTTC.

The chain uses TRBV5-6 and TRBJ1-1, with 7 nucleotides matching TRBD1. V was pared by 0 bases and J by 0 bases, with 2 bases of the junction left unmatched. The CDR3 consists of 15 residues. The germline CDR1 and CDR2 sequences are SGHDT and YYEEEE. This CDR3 reads CASSLEGAMNTEAFF. The DNA for the CDR3 is TGTGCCAGCAGCTTGGAGGGGGCCATGAACACTGAAGCTTTCTTT.

The rearrangement joins TRBV7-2 to TRBJ2-7; D is undetermined. The CDR3 has 14 residues. The germline CDR1 and CDR2 sequences are SGHTA and FQGNSA. The V and J ends lost 3 bases and 0 bases respectively, with 9 bases between them. CDR3 region: CASSFEDNSYEQYF. As DNA, the CDR3 is TGTGCCAGCAGCTTCGAAGACAACTCCTACGAGCAGTACTTC.

The chain uses TRBV28 and TRBJ2-3; 7 bases map to TRBD1. Trimming cost V 6 bases and J 3 bases; bases outside gene matches: 9. The CDR3 extends over 15 amino acids. CDR1 is MDHEN and CDR2 is SYDVKM in the germline V gene. CDR3 DNA sequence: TGTGCCAGCAGCGAGACAGGGCTTTTGACAGATACGCAGTATTTT. It encodes CASSETGLLTDTQYF. The full variable domain, rest sourced from reference TRBV28 and TRBJ2-3, is DVKVTQSSRYLVKRTGEKVFLECVQDMDHENMFWYRQDPGLGLRLIYFSYDVKMKEKGDIPEGYSVSREKKERFSLILESASTNQTSMYLCASSETGLLTDTQYFGPGTRLTVL.

The chain has TRBV28 and TRBJ1-1; 8 bases are a match to TRBD1. The CDR3 length is 14 residues. V lost 8 bases, J lost 0 bases, and 5 bases stayed unmatched. Germline-derived CDR1 and CDR2 are MDHEN and SYDVKM. CDR3 in DNA: TGTGCCAGCTACAGGGGGTGGATGAACACTGAAGCTTTCTTT. Its translation is CASYRGWMNTEAFF.

This rearrangement joins TRBV15 to TRBJ2-7, with 10 bases that match TRBD1. The ends lost 0 bases at V and 7 bases at J; junction bases unmatched: 9. Per the germline V gene, CDR1 is LNHNV and CDR2 is YYDKDF (reference sequence). The CDR3 consists of 16 residues. The CDR3, as DNA: TGTGCCACCAGCAGAGAGATCCGGGACAGGGGTGAGGAGCAGTACTTC. Translated: CATSREIRDRGEEQYF.

This clonotype appeared many times. The rearrangement joins TRBV29-1 to TRBJ2-7, with 8 bases lining up with TRBD2. The CDR3 runs 13 residues. V lost 6 bases and J lost 10; bases outside the gene matches: 14. Looked up from germline, CDR1 is SQVTM and CDR2 is ANQGSEA. The CDR3 DNA follows: TGCAGCGTCCCGGACTCATCGGGAGGGCCCCAGTACTTC. Amino acids: CSVPDSSGGPQYF.

This clonotype was seen repeatedly, ten times or more. The chain joins TRBV29-1 to TRBJ2-7; a weak D match, TRBD2 (6 bases). Deletions cut 0 bases from V and 2 bases from J, with 14 bases between. CDR1 is SQVTM, CDR2 ANQGSEA, per germline. The CDR3 is 15 amino acids. CDR3 nucleotide sequence: TGCAGCGTTGAAGATAGAGGTAGCGGCCCCTACGAGCAGTACTTC. It is translated as CSVEDRGSGPYEQYF.

There are many counts of this clonotype. This chain connects TRBV12-3 or TRBV12-4 to TRBJ2-7; 12 bases map to TRBD2. The CDR3 has 17 residues. The junction had 8 bases not matched to a gene; V was cut back by 5 bases and J by 0 bases. CDR3 DNA: TGTGCCAGCAGTCCTGGACTAGCGGGAATCTCCTCCTACGAGCAGTACTTC. Translated, it gives CASSPGLAGISSYEQYF.

This clonotype has just a few counts. The chain is built from TRBV24-1 and TRBJ2-3; no definite D call. V gave up 0 bases and J gave up 2 bases, with 14 bases separating them. The CDR3 covers 17 residues. CDR1 and CDR2 from the germline V gene are KGHDR and SFDVKD. CDR3 nucleotide sequence: TGTGCCACCAGTGATTTGTTGGCATATAGTTACACAGATACGCAGTATTTT. Amino acid sequence: CATSDLLAYSYTDTQYF.

This clonotype was seen repeatedly, ten times or more. V usage is TRBV20-1 and J usage is TRBJ1-6; perhaps TRBD1 as D (5 bases). V gave up 1 base and J gave up 9 bases, with 16 bases separating them. Per the germline V gene, CDR1 is DFQATT and CDR2 is SNEGSKA (reference sequence). This CDR3 has 15 residues. The CDR3 region is CSARVQGGGGSPLHF. The CDR3 bases are TGCAGTGCTAGAGTCCAGGGTGGCGGGGGTTCACCCCTCCACTTT.

This clonotype showed up just a few times. This rearrangement joins TRBV12-3 or TRBV12-4 to TRBJ2-1; D is possibly TRBD1 or TRBD2 (5 bases each). Trimming took off 4 bases at V and 8 bases at J, with 12 bases between the two ends. This CDR3 is built from 13 residues. This CDR3 is CASSWGMGDEQFF. CDR3 DNA sequence: TGTGCCAGCAGTTGGGGCATGGGGGATGAGCAGTTCTTC.

There are many counts of this clonotype. This chain joins TRBV20-1 and TRBJ1-6, with D unresolved. Germline lookup yields CDR1 DFQATT and CDR2 SNEGSKA (reference sequence). V lost 3 bases and J 9 bases, leaving 6 bases between the germline ends. This CDR3 has 11 amino acids. The CDR3 DNA reads TGCAGTGCTAGTCAGAGTTCACCCCTCCACTTT. This translates into CSASQSSPLHF.

This clonotype was observed a few times. The gene calls are TRBV5-1 and TRBJ2-7; 9 bases map to TRBD1. CDR1 and CDR2 (germline): SGHRS, YFSETQ. The CDR3 consists of 15 residues. V was pared by 1 base and J by 5 bases, with 7 bases of the junction left unmatched. CDR3 bases: TGCGCCAGCAGCTTGAACGGACAGGGGATCGACGAGCAGTACTTC. Encoded protein: CASSLNGQGIDEQYF.

This rearrangement joins TRBV25-1 to TRBJ2-1; 9 bases match TRBD1. Germline V lookup: CDR1 MGHDK, CDR2 SYGVNS. The junction had 9 bases not matched to a gene; V was cut back by 6 bases and J by 3 bases. The CDR3 covers 16 residues. CDR3 protein: CASRGGTGRDYNEQFF. The CDR3 nucleotides read TGTGCCAGCAGGGGCGGGACAGGGAGAGACTACAATGAGCAGTTCTTC.

In its sample, this clonotype was seen a few times. The rearrangement joins TRBV20-1 to TRBJ2-2, with TRBD1 identical over 8 bases. J lost 0 bases, V lost 3 bases, and 0 bases had no gene match. The CDR3 length is 14 residues. Germline V gives CDR1 DFQATT, CDR2 SNEGSKA (reference sequence). CDR3 sequence (DNA): TGCAGTGCTAGGGACAGGGCGAACACCGGGGAGCTGTTTTTT. Residues: CSARDRANTGELFF.

This sequence joins TRBV5-1 and TRBJ1-6; TRBD1 aligns across 9 bases. The CDR3 contains 16 residues. The germline CDR1 and CDR2 sequences are SGHRS and YFSETQ. V dropped 0 bases and J dropped 10; count of bases not matched to a gene: 8. The CDR3 region is CASSLEGQGSGSPLHF. In DNA form, the CDR3 reads TGCGCCAGCAGCTTGGAGGGACAGGGTTCGGGCTCACCCCTCCACTTT.

This clonotype was observed a handful of times. J is TRBJ2-1 and V is TRBV7-9; the D gene is possibly TRBD2 (6 bases). The CDR3 has 17 residues. The ends were cut back, 5 bases at V and 3 bases at J, with 20 bases in the middle. Germline V gene data show CDR1 as SEHNR and CDR2 as FQNEAQ (reference sequence). CDR3 coding DNA: TGTGCCAGCAGCCCCGTTTGGCGGGATCCCAACTACAATGAGCAGTTCTTC. Its translation is CASSPVWRDPNYNEQFF.

This clonotype was counted a few times. This sequence joins TRBV5-5 and TRBJ1-5; D remains ambiguous. Germline loops: CDR1 SGHKS, CDR2 YYEKEE (reference sequence). V dropped 6 bases and J dropped 0 bases, with 13 bases sitting between them. CDR3 length: 15 amino acids. DNA of the CDR3: TGTGCCAGCACCACGGAGGGAAATAGCAATCAGCCCCAGCATTTT. Translating it yields CASTTEGNSNQPQHF. Full variable domain (outside the CDR3, taken from reference TRBV5-5 and TRBJ1-5): DAGVTQSPTHLIKTRGQQVTLRCSPISGHKSVSWYQQVLGQGPQFIFQYYEKEERGRGNFPDRFSARQFPNYSSELNVNALLLGDSALYLCASTTEGNSNQPQHFGDGTRLSIL.

The chain links TRBV28 to TRBJ2-1; tentatively, D is TRBD1 (7 bases). Germline CDR1 is MDHEN and CDR2 is SYDVKM. Trimming left V 5 bases short and J 10 bases short, with 18 bases between. CDR3 length: 14 amino acids. CDR3 DNA sequence: TGTGCCAGCAGTCCAGCGCCAGGGGGAGGCGAGCAGTTCTTC. This gives the protein CASSPAPGGGEQFF.